This T cell receptor (beta chain) derives from a study of blood T cell repertoires in COVID-19 (dated by TCRdb to 2018 to 2021). At the level of the whole study: Samples covering the acute and convalescent phases of COVID-19 were provided by collaborators in the United States, Italy and Spain. Where HLA class I and class II types were available, the types were taken from metadata supplied by the sample provider, not from assay-based typing. Sample metadata almost always included a de-identified subject ID, COVID-19 status, age in years and sex. The prospective study material was composed of cDNA or gDNA derived from T cells, B-cell-depleted T cells, or PBMCs. Subjects who had been exposed to COVID-19, were actively infected with it, or had recovered from it provided the deeply sampled blood TCRbeta repertoires that made up the dataset. The samples were drawn from two sources: the first 160 participants of the ongoing ImmuneRACE study, and 1,254 subjects contributed by 6 global collaborators. The repertoires were made available in a free public database intended to serve as a resource for research on the immune response to SARS-CoV-2. The paper's findings and limits, for the study overall: The quantity of clinical and demographic metadata differed by source and by participant and was supplied without curation.

Comment on this clone: Its specific antigen is unknown. No base quality information exists; no much larger clone differs at one position.

Participants in the prospective study were aged about 18 to 95 years, lived in about two dozen United States geographic areas, and enrolled through a virtual design. In the prospective study, participants were assigned to cohorts based on the clinical history participants reported in a screening survey and a study questionnaire. For ImmuneRACE Cohort 3, a participant was defined as recovered based on two consecutive negative NP/OP PCR tests, clearance by a healthcare professional, or resolution of symptoms. Each participant in the prospective study had whole blood, serum and a nasopharyngeal or oropharyngeal swab collected by mobile phlebotomists. Participants in the prospective study had the option to provide additional blood draws and questionnaires over a roughly two-month period. Before DNA extraction, blood samples from the prospective study were shipped at room temperature or frozen. TCRbeta CDR3 regions were amplified from genomic DNA by means of the immunoSEQ Assay, a bias-controlled multiplex PCR. The original pipeline was this. Nucleated cell counts per sample were estimated from amplification of reference gene primers within the assay. To quantify the absolute abundance of each unique TCRbeta CDR3 rearrangement, sequence reads were collapsed and filtered. For each sample, productive Simpson clonality was calculated by taking the square root of Simpson's diversity index across productive rearrangements. This immuneACCESS table, as held by TCRdb, lists in-frame sequences with V and J called but not all clones. Of the missing ones, under half trace to an unresolved V gene in checked studies; the others have no known cause. That table furnishes V, J and clone size, whereas the DNA furnished D and trimming. This sample gives 400,000 or so clones in total; about 90% of them show up just once. The top ten constitute 0.55% to 0.75% of the sample.

The junction shows trimming of 1 base on V and 9 bases on J, plus 10 bases between the germline ends. The CDR3 runs 13 amino acids, cysteine and phenylalanine included. The entry retains the CDR3 DNA only, 39 bases that are in frame from base 1. CDR1 and CDR2 (LGHNT, FRNRAP) derive from the germline V gene. This sequence was found in a man aged 18-30 years who had recovered from COVID-19. Sequenced: PBMCs or T cells enriched from blood (not recorded which). This sequence uses TRBV12-5 and TRBJ1-5; D gene: possibly TRBD1, on 6 matching bases. The DNA sequence is as follows: TGTGCTAGTGGTTTGGGTACAGGGACGCCCCAGCATTTT. Its protein is CASGLGTGTPQHF. The full variable domain, with segments outside the CDR3 supplied by the reference TRBV12-5 and TRBJ1-5 proteins, appears as DARVTQTPRHKVTEMGQEVTMRCQPILGHNTVFWYRQTMMQGLELLAYFRNRAPLDDSGMPKDRFSAEMPDATLATLKIQPSEPRDSAVYFCASGLGTGTPQHFGDGTRLSIL.